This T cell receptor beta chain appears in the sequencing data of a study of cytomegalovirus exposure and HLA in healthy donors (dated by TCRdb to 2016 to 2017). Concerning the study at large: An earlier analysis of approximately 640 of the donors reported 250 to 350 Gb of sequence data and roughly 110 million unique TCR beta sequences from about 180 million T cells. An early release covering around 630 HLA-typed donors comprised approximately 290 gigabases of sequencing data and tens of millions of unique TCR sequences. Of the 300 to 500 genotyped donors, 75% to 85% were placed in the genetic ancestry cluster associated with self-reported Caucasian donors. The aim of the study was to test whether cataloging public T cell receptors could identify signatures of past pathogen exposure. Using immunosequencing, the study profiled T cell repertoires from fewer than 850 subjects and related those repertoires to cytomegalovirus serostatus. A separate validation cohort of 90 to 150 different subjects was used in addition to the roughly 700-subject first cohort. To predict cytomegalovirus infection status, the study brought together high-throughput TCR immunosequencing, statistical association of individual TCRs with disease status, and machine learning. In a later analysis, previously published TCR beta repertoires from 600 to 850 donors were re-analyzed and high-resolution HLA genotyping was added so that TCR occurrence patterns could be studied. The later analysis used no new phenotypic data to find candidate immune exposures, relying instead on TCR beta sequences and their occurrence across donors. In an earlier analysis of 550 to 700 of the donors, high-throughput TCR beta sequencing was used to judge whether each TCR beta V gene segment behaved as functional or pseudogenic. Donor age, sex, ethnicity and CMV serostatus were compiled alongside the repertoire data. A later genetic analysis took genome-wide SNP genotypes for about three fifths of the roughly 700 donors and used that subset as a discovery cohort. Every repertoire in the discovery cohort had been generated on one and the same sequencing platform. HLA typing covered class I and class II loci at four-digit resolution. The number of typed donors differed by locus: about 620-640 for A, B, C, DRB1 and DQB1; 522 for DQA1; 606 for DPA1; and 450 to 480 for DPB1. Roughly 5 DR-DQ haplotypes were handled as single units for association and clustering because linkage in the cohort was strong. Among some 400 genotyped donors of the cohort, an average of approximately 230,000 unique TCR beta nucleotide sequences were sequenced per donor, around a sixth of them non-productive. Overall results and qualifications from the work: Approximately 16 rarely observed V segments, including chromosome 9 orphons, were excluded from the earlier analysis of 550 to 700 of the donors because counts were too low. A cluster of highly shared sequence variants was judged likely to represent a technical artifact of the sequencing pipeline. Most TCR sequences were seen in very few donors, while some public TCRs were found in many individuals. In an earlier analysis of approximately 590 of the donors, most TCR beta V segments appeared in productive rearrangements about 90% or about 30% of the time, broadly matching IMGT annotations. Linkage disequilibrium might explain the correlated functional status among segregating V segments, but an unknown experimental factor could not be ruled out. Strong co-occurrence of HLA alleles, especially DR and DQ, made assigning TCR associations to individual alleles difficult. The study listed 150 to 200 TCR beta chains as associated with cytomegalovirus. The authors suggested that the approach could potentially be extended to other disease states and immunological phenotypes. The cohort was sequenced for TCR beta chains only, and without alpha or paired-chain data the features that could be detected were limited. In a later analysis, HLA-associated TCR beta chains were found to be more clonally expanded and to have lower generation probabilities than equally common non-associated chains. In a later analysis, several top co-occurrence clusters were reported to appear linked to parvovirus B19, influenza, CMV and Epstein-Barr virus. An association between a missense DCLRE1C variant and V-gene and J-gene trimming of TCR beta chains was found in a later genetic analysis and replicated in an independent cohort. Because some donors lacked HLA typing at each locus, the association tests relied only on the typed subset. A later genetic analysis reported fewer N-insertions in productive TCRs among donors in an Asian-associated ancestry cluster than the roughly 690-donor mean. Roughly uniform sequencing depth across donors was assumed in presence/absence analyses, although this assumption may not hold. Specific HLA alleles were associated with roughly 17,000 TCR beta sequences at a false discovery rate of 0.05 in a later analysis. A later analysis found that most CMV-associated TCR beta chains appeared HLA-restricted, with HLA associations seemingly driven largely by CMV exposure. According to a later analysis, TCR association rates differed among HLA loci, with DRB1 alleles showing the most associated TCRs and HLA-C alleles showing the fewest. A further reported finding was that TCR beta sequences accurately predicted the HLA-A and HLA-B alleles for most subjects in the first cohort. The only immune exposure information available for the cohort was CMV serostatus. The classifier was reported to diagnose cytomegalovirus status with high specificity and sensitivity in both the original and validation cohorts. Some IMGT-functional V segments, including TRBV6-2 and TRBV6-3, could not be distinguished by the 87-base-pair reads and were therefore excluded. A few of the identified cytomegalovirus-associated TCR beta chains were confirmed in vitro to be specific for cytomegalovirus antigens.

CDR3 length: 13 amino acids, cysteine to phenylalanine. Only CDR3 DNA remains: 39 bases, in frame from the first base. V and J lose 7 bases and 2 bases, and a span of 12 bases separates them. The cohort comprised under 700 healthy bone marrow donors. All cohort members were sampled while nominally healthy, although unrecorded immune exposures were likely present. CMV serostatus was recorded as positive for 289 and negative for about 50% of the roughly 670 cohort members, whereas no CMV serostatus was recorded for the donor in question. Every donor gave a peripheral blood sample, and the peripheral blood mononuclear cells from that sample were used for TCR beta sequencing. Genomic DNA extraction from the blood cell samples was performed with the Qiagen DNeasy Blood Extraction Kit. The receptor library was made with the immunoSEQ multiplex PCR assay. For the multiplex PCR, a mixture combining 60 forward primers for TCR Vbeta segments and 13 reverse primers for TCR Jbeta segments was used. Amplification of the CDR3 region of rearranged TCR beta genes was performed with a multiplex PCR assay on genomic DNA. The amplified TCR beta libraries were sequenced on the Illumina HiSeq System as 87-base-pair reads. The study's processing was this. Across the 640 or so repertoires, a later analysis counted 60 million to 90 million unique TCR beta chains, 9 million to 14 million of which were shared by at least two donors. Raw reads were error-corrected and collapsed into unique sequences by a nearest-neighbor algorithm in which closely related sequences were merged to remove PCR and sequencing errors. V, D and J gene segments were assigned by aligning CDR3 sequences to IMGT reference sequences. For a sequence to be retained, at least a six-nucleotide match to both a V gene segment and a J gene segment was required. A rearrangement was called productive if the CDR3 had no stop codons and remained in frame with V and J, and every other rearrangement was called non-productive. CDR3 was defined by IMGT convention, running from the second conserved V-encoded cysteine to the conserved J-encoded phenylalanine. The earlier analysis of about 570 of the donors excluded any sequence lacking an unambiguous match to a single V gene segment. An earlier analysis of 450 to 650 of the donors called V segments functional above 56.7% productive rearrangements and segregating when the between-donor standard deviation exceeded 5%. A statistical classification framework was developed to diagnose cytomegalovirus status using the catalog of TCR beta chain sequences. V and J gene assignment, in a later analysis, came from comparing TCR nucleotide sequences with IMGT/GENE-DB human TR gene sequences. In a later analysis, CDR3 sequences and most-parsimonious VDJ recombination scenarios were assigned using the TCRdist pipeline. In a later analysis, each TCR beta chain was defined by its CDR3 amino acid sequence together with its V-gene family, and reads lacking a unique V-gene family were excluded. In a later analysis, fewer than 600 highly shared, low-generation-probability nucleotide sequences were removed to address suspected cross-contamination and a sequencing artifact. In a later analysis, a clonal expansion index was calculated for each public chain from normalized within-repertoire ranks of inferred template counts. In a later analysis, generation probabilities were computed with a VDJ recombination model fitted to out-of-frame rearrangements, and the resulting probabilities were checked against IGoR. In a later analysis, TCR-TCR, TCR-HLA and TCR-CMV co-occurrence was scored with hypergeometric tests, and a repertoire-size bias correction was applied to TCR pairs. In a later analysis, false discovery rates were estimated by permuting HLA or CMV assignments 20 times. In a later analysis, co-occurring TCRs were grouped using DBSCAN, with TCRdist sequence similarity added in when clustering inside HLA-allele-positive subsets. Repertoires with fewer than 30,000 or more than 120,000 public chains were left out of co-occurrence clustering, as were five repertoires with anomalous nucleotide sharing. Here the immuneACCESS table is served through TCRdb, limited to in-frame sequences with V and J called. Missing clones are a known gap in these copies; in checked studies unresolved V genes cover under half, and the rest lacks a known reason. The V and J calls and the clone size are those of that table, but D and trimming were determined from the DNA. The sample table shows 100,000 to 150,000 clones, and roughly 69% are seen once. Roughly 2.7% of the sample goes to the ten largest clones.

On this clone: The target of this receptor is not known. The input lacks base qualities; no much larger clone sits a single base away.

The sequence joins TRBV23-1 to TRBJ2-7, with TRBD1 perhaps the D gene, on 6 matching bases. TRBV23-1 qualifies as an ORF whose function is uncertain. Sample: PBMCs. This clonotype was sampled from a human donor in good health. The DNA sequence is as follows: TGCGCCAGCACCTGGACAGTAGCCTACGAGCAGTACTTC. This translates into CASTWTVAYEQYF.